This is a list of T cell receptor beta chains from one sample in a study of coeliac disease. The table came from immunoSEQ multiplex PCR; TCRdb's copy has only in-frame clones and leaves some out. The top ten hold under 6% of the sample, which has some 4,000 clones, approximately 63% seen once. Material for sequencing was lymphocytes from the gut lamina propria. Receptors originate from a man aged 70-80 years without celiac disease. The CDR3 runs from the conserved cysteine through the conserved F or W. D genes are given only for firm matches. Clone size appears in some rows only: once, few, many, or a class for an expanded clone.

abundance	d_gene	v_gene	j_gene	CDR3aa	CDR3nt
NA	NA	TRBV5-1	TRBJ1-1	CASSLGGFTEAFF	TGCGCCAGCAGCTTGGGAGGGTTCACTGAAGCTTTCTTT
NA	NA	TRBV9	TRBJ2-5	CASSVDGGREETQYF	TGTGCCAGCAGCGTAGACGGGGGGCGGGAGGAGACCCAGTACTTC
once	TRBD1	TRBV6-1	TRBJ1-2	CASSETGDYGYTF	TGTGCCAGCAGTGAGACAGGGGACTATGGCTACACCTTC
NA	TRBD1	TRBV5-1	TRBJ2-1	CASSSGQGYNEQFF	TGCGCCAGCAGCTCCGGACAGGGGTACAATGAGCAGTTCTTC
NA	TRBD2	TRBV2	TRBJ2-3	CASSGGPRLAGVPDTQYF	TGTGCCAGCAGTGGGGGCCCTAGACTAGCGGGTGTCCCAGATACGCAGTATTTT
NA	NA	TRBV7-2	TRBJ2-3	CASRAPSTDTQYF	TGTGCCAGCCGAGCTCCAAGCACAGATACGCAGTATTTT
NA	NA	TRBV12-2	TRBJ2-2	CASIRDRGQGCAGELFF	TGTGCAAGTATCAGGGATCGGGGACAGGGATGCGCCGGGGAGCTGTTTTTT
NA	NA	TRBV6-5	TRBJ1-1	CASSGNTEAFF	TGTGCCAGTTCCGGGAACACTGAAGCTTTCTTT
NA	TRBD1	TRBV2	TRBJ2-2	CASSPGTVNTGELFF	TGTGCCAGCAGTCCCGGGACAGTAAACACCGGGGAGCTGTTTTTT
once	NA	TRBV27	TRBJ2-1	CASRIPGPYNEQFF	TGTGCCAGCAGGATTCCTGGGCCCTACAATGAGCAGTTCTTC
few	TRBD1	TRBV19	TRBJ1-1	CASSNRDRGIEAFF	TGTGCCAGTAGTAACCGGGACAGGGGAATTGAAGCTTTCTTT
NA	TRBD1	TRBV5-1	TRBJ1-3	CASSLDRGLSGNTIYF	TGCGCCAGCAGCCTCGACAGGGGGCTCTCTGGAAACACCATATATTTT
NA	NA	TRBV5-1	TRBJ2-2	CASSFQDQGTGELFF	TGCGCCAGCAGCTTCCAGGATCAAGGCACCGGGGAGCTGTTTTTT
NA	TRBD1	TRBV18	TRBJ1-5	CASSPGQAHNQPQHF	TGTGCCAGCTCACCCGGACAGGCACACAATCAGCCCCAGCATTTT
NA	NA	TRBV6-1	TRBJ1-3	CASSFIGQSDTIYF	TGTGCCAGCAGTTTTATCGGACAGTCAGACACCATATATTTT
few	NA	TRBV7-3	TRBJ1-2	CASSLRRSGYTF	TGTGCCAGCAGCTTAAGGAGATCAGGCTACACCTTC
NA	TRBD1	TRBV19	TRBJ2-5	CASKLGDRPQETQYF	TGTGCCAGTAAATTAGGGGACAGACCCCAAGAGACCCAGTACTTC
NA	NA	TRBV6-1	TRBJ1-2	CASTAANNYGYTF	TGTGCCAGCACGGCAGCGAATAACTATGGCTACACCTTC
NA	NA	TRBV4-2	TRBJ1-4	CASSQPRTGTTNEKLFF	TGTGCCAGCAGCCAACCTCGCACAGGGACAACTAATGAAAAACTGTTTTTT
NA	NA	TRBV5-1	TRBJ2-7	CASSLSGFEQYF	TGCGCCAGCAGCCTTTCAGGGTTCGAGCAGTACTTC
NA	NA	TRBV28	TRBJ1-2	CASSLGGQYGYTF	TGTGCCAGCAGTTTAGGCGGACAATATGGCTACACCTTC
few	NA	TRBV19	TRBJ1-3	CASFAGTMEGNTIYF	TGTGCCAGTTTTGCTGGGACAATGGAAGGAAACACCATATATTTT
NA	TRBD1	TRBV10-3	TRBJ2-1	CAISEPGQVRNEQFF	TGTGCCATCAGTGAACCGGGACAGGTACGCAATGAGCAGTTCTTC
NA	NA	TRBV19	TRBJ1-4	CASRKTGTNEKLFF	TGTGCCAGTAGGAAAACAGGGACTAATGAAAAACTGTTTTTT
NA	TRBD2	TRBV6-1	TRBJ2-5	CASSESGTGGKTQYF	TGTGCCAGCAGTGAAAGCGGGACGGGAGGAAAGACCCAGTACTTC